This TCR beta chain was sequenced during a study of neoadjuvant anti-PD-1 for oral cavity cancer. The CDR3 totals 11 residues. The germline gives CDR1 MNHNS, CDR2 SASEGT. The V gene lost 2 bases and the J gene lost 8 bases, with 6 bases spanning the gap. By sample fraction, this clone is medium-sized (0.01 to 0.1%). The protocol was immunoSEQ multiplex PCR, while the TCRdb copy is restricted to in-frame clones and leaves out a portion. Among under 14,000 clones listed, over 40% were seen once. The sample was tumor tissue, taken before nivolumab (anti-PD-1) treatment. This rearrangement joins TRBV6-1 to TRBJ1-2, with a possible D match to TRBD1 (5 bases). The source is a person aged 35 to 85 with oral cavity squamous cell carcinoma. The CDR3 reads CASSERQGYTF. The CDR3 coding sequence is TGTGCCAGCAGTGAACGACAGGGCTACACCTTC.